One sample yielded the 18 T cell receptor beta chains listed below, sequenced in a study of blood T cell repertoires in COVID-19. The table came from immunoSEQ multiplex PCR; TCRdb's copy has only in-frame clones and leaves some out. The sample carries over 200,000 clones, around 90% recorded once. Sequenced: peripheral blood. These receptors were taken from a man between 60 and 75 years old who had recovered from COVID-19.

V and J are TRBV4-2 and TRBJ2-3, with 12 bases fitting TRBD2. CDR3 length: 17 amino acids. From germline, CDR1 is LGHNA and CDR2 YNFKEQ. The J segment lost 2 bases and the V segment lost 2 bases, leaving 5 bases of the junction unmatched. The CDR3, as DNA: TGTGCCAGCAGCCAATCCGGGACTAGCGGGCCCACAGATACGCAGTATTTT. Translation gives CASSQSGTSGPTDTQYF.

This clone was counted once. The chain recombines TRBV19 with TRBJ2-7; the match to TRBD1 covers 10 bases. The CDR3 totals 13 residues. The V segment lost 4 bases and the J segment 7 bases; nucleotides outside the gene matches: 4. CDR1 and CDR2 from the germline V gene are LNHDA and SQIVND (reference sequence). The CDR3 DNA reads TGTGCCAGTAGTACGACAGGGGGCTGGGAGCAGTACTTC. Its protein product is CASSTTGGWEQYF.

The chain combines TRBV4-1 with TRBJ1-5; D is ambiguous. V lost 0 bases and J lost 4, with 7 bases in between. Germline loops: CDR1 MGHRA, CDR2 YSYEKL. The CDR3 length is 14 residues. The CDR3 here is CASSQEGVNQPQHF. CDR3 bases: TGCGCCAGCAGCCAAGAAGGAGTTAATCAGCCCCAGCATTTT.

The CDR3: CASSQPGQGSSGANVLTF. The CDR3 nucleotides are TGCGCCAGCAGCCAGCCGGGACAGGGCAGCTCTGGGGCCAACGTCCTGACTTTC. The chain uses TRBV4-1 and TRBJ2-6, with 9 positions matching TRBD1. The junction had 6 bases not matched to a gene; V was cut back by 3 bases and J by 0 bases. The CDR3 has 18 amino acids. CDR1 and CDR2 (germline): MGHRA, YSYEKL.

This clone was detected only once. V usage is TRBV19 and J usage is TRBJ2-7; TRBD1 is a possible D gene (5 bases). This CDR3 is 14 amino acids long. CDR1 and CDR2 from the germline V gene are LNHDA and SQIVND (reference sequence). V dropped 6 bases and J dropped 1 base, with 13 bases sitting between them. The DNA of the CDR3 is TGTGCCAGTAGGCGGCAGGGTACGTCCTACGAGCAGTACTTC. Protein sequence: CASRRQGTSYEQYF.

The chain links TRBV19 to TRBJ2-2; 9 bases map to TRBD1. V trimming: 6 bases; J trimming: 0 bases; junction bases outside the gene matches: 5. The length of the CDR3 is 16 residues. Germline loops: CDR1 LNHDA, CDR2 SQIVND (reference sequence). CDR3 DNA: TGTGCCAGTAGGAACCGACAGGGGGCGAACACCGGGGAGCTGTTTTTT. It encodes CASRNRQGANTGELFF.

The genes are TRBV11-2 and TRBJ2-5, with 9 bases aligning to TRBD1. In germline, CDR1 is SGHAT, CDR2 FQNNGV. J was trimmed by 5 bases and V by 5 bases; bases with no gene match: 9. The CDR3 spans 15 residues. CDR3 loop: CASSPGQGFLETQYF. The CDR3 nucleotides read TGTGCCAGCAGCCCTGGACAGGGGTTCTTGGAGACCCAGTACTTC.

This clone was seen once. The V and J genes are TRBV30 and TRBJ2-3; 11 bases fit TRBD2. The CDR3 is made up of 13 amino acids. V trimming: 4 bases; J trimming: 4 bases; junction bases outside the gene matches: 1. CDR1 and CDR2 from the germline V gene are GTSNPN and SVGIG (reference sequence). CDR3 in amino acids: CAWTSGGPDTQYF. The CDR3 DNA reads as TGTGCCTGGACTAGCGGGGGGCCAGATACGCAGTATTTT.

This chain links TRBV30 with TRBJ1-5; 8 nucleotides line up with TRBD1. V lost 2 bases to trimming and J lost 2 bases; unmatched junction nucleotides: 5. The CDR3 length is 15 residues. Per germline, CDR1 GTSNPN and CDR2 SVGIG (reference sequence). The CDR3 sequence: CAWSYRGYGNQPQHF. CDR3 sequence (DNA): TGTGCCTGGAGTTACAGGGGGTATGGCAATCAGCCCCAGCATTTT.

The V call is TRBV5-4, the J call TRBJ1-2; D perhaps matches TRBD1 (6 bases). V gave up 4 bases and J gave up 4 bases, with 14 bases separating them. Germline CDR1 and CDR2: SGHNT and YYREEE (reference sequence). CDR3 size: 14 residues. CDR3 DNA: TGTGCCAGCAGCAACCGGACAGCCGTCTATGGCTACACCTTC. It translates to CASSNRTAVYGYTF.

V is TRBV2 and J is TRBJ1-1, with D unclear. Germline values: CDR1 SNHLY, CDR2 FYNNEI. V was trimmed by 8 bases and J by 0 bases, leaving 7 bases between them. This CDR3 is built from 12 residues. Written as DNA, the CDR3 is TGTGCCAGCCGGGAGTTGAACACTGAAGCTTTCTTT. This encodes CASRELNTEAFF.

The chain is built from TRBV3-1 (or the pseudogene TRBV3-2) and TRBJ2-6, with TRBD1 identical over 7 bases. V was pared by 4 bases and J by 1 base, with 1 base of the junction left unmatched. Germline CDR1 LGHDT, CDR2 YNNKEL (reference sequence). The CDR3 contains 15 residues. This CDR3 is CASSPRGSGANVLTF. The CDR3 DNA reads TGTGCCAGCAGCCCCAGGGGGTCTGGGGCCAACGTCCTGACTTTC.

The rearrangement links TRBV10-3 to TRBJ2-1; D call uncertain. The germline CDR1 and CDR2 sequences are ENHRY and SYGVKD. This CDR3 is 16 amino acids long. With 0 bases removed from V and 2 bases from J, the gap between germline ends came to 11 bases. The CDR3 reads CAISESTARPYNEQFF. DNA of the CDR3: TGTGCCATCAGTGAGTCCACCGCCAGGCCCTACAATGAGCAGTTCTTC.

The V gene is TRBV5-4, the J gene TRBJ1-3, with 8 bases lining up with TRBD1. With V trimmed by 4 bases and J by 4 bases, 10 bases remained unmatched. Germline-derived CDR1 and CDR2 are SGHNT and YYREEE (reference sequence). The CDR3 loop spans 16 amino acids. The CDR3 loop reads CASSQGAGRSGNTIYF. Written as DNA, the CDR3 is TGTGCCAGCAGCCAGGGGGCCGGGAGGTCCGGAAACACCATATATTTT.

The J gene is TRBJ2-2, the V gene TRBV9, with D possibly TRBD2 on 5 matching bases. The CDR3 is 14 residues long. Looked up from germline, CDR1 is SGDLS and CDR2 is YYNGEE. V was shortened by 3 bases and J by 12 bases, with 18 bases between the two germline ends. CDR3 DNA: TGTGCCAGCAGCGCCCCCCGAGCGGCGAAAAAGCTGTTTTTT. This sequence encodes CASSAPRAAKKLFF.

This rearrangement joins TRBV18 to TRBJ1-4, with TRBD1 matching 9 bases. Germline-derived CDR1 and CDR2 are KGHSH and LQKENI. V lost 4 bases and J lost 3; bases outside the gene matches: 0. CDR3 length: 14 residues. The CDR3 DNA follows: TGTGCCAGCTCACGGGACAGGGCTAATGAAAAACTGTTTTTT. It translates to CASSRDRANEKLFF.

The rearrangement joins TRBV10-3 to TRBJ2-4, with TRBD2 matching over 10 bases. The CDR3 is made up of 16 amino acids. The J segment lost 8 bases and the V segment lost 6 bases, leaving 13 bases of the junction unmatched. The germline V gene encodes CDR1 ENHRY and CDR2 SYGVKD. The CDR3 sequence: CAISEASGGLRDIQYF. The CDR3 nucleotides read TGTGCCATCAGCGAGGCTAGCGGGGGCCTCCGCGACATTCAGTACTTC.

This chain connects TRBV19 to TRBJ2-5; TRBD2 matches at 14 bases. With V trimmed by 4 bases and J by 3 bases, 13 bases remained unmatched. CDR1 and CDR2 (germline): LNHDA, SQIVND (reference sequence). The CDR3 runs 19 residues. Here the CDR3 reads CASSRFTGTSGGPEETQYF. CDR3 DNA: TGTGCCAGTAGTAGATTTACCGGGACTAGCGGGGGACCGGAAGAGACCCAGTACTTC.